The 20 T cell receptor beta chains in this list originate from one sample, sequenced in a study of control samples from healthy donors and cancer patients. Assay used: immunoSEQ multiplex PCR; TCRdb lists only in-frame clones, some missing. The repertoire holds more than 35,000 clones, around 80% seen once, with roughly 21% in the top ten. Input material: PBMCs. The receptors derive from a woman aged 60-75 years with lung cancer.

The chain recombines TRBV9 with TRBJ2-5; 8 nucleotides agree with TRBD1. J was trimmed by 5 bases and V by 4 bases; bases with no gene match: 10. Germline CDR1 is SGDLS and CDR2 is YYNGEE. This CDR3 is 15 amino acids long. CDR3 amino acids: CASSSPDRAWETQYF. CDR3 sequence (DNA): TGTGCCAGCAGCTCGCCGGACAGGGCATGGGAGACCCAGTACTTC.

The chain employs TRBV15 and TRBJ2-3, with D perhaps TRBD2 (6 bases). Germline CDR1 LNHNV, CDR2 YYDKDF (reference sequence). CDR3 length: 17 amino acids. V was trimmed by 1 base and J by 4 bases, leaving 18 bases between them. CDR3 coding DNA: TGTGCCACCAGCAGAGGGTCTAGCGCATCCCCGGCAGATACGCAGTATTTT. It yields the protein CATSRGSSASPADTQYF.

The chain has TRBV7-9 and TRBJ1-2, with D perhaps TRBD1 (6 bases). Trimming left V 5 bases short and J 7 bases short, with 11 bases between. The CDR3 sequence is 12 residues long. CDR1 and CDR2 from the germline V gene are SEHNR and FQNEAQ (reference sequence). Written as DNA, the CDR3 is TGTGCCAGCAGCCGAACAGGGATTGGCTACACCTTC. It encodes CASSRTGIGYTF.

V gene TRBV5-1 combines with J gene TRBJ2-5; 7 nucleotides align to TRBD2. Germline CDR1 is SGHRS and CDR2 is YFSETQ. With V trimmed by 2 bases and J by 5 bases, 3 bases remained unmatched. The CDR3 length is 13 residues. CDR3 sequence (DNA): TGCGCCAGCAGCTTCTGGGAGGGGGAGACCCAGTACTTC. This codes for CASSFWEGETQYF.

The chain employs TRBV19 and TRBJ2-5; D is unresolved. The CDR3 covers 12 residues. Between the trimmed V and J ends, which lost 8 bases and 1 base, there was a span of 8 bases. Looked up from germline, CDR1 is LNHDA and CDR2 is SQIVND (reference sequence). The CDR3, as DNA: TGTGCCAGTGGACCTACCCAAGAGACCCAGTACTTC. Translation: CASGPTQETQYF.

The chain has TRBV5-1 and TRBJ2-1; D is perhaps TRBD1 (6 bases). The CDR3 runs to 15 residues. Germline V gives CDR1 SGHRS, CDR2 YFSETQ. V was shortened by 6 bases and J by 1 base, with 14 bases between the two germline ends. The CDR3 DNA sequence: TGCGCCAGCAATCAGGGGCCGAATTCCTACAATGAGCAGTTCTTC. Encoded protein: CASNQGPNSYNEQFF.

The chain uses TRBV29-1 and TRBJ2-7, with 7 bases aligning to TRBD1. The CDR3 is made up of 13 amino acids. V shed 4 bases and J 1 base; nucleotides not matched to a gene: 4. Germline lookup yields CDR1 SQVTM and CDR2 ANQGSEA. CDR3 residues: CSVVGRGSYEQYF. The CDR3 DNA reads as TGCAGCGTTGTAGGCAGGGGGTCCTACGAGCAGTACTTC.

This clone was detected a few times. This chain connects TRBV7-2 to TRBJ1-5; D is unclear. The CDR3 has 13 residues. The V end was cut by 6 bases, the J end by 0 bases, with 6 bases between. Germline CDR1 reads SGHTA; CDR2 reads FQGNSA. For the CDR3, the DNA is TGTGCCAGCAGGCGTACTAGCAATCAGCCCCAGCATTTT. It codes for CASRRTSNQPQHF.

The chain has TRBV28 and TRBJ1-4, with no clear D. Trimming cost V 8 bases and J 0 bases, with 7 bases left between them. CDR1 is MDHEN, CDR2 SYDVKM, per germline. The CDR3 totals 13 residues. CDR3: CASGRATNEKLFF. In DNA form, the CDR3 reads TGTGCCAGCGGGAGAGCAACTAATGAAAAACTGTTTTTT.

Notes on this clone: Its ends do not fully match the called genes, so a read error is possible. The chain couples TRBV7-7 to TRBJ2-1; D is perhaps TRBD2 (5 bases). Germline V lookup: CDR1 SSHAT, CDR2 FNYEAQ (reference sequence). The CDR3 sequence is 13 residues long. The CDR3 coding sequence is TGTGCTAGCAGCTTGGGAGCTAGAAGTGAGCAGTTCTTC. Residues: CASSLGARSEQFF.

The chain links TRBV2 to TRBJ2-6; 8 bases align to TRBD1. The CDR3 sequence is 17 residues long. V lost 2 bases and J lost 4; bases outside the gene matches: 7. CDR1 is SNHLY, CDR2 FYNNEI, per germline. The CDR3 bases are TGTGCCAGCAGTGAATACCCGACAGGGGTGGGGGCCAACGTCCTGACTTTC. This codes for CASSEYPTGVGANVLTF.

This clone was detected only once. J is TRBJ2-7 and V is TRBV2, with D possibly TRBD2 on 6 matching bases. The CDR3 is 17 amino acids. The V gene's germline CDR1 is SNHLY and CDR2 FYNNEI. Between the trimmed V and J ends, which lost 6 bases and 2 bases, there was a span of 23 bases. The CDR3 DNA reads as TGTGCCAGCAGGTCTCGCGAGGAGGGGATGCCGGCCTACGAGCAGTACTTC. Translation gives CASRSREEGMPAYEQYF.

The chain has TRBV6-2 or TRBV6-3 and TRBJ1-5; 9 nucleotides agree with TRBD1. V was pared by 4 bases and J by 7 bases, with 2 bases of the junction left unmatched. The germline V gene encodes CDR1 MNHEY and CDR2 SVGEGT. The CDR3 covers 13 residues. The CDR3 nucleotides read TGTGCCAGCAGTTCCGACAGGGGGCAGCCCCAGCATTTT. It specifies CASSSDRGQPQHF.

The gene calls are TRBV12-3 or TRBV12-4 and TRBJ2-1, with a weak D call TRBD1 (6 bases). This CDR3 is built from 11 residues. V was trimmed by 8 bases and J by 8 bases, leaving 10 bases between them. The CDR3 bases are TGTGCCAGCTCCAAGGGGGATGAGCAGTTCTTC. Its protein product is CASSKGDEQFF.

The chain joins TRBV9 to TRBJ2-3; D may be TRBD1 (6 bases). Trimming took 3 bases from V and 0 from J, leaving 11 bases between them. The CDR3 totals 15 residues. CDR1 and CDR2 (germline): SGDLS, YYNGEE. The CDR3 DNA reads TGTGCCAGCAGCGACGGACAGTCTAGCACAGATACGCAGTATTTT. It yields the protein CASSDGQSSTDTQYF.

CDR3 region: CAWSFGTENSPLHF. The CDR3 nucleotides read TGTGCCTGGAGTTTTGGGACAGAAAATTCACCCCTCCACTTT. V usage is TRBV30 and J usage is TRBJ1-6; 7 nucleotides agree with TRBD1. CDR1 GTSNPN and CDR2 SVGIG come from the germline V gene (reference sequence). The CDR3 has 14 amino acids. V dropped 2 bases and J dropped 7; count of bases not matched to a gene: 5.

The chain carries TRBV30 and TRBJ2-7; D is undetermined. V lost 4 bases and J 0 bases, leaving 13 bases between the germline ends. Per the germline V gene, CDR1 is GTSNPN and CDR2 is SVGIG (reference sequence). The CDR3 sequence is 14 residues long. The CDR3 here is CAWNIRWDSYEQYF. CDR3 DNA sequence: TGTGCCTGGAATATACGATGGGACTCCTACGAGCAGTACTTC.

The genes are TRBV11-2 and TRBJ2-6; TRBD1 might be the D (6 bases). Germline lookup yields CDR1 SGHAT and CDR2 FQNNGV. This CDR3 is 15 amino acids long. V lost 5 bases and J 0 bases, leaving 8 bases between the germline ends. The CDR3 DNA sequence: TGTGCCAGCAGCGGGACATTCTCTGGGGCCAACGTCCTGACTTTC. This encodes CASSGTFSGANVLTF.

The chain couples TRBV12-3 or TRBV12-4 to TRBJ2-2; D ambiguous. The CDR3 runs to 12 residues. The V end was cut by 6 bases, the J end by 5 bases, with 7 bases between. CDR3 sequence: CASRFGTGELFF. DNA of the CDR3: TGTGCCAGCAGATTCGGGACCGGGGAGCTGTTTTTT.

The rearrangement uses TRBV3-1 (or the pseudogene TRBV3-2) and TRBJ1-4, with D perhaps TRBD1 (6 bases). The CDR3 is 12 residues long. Deletions cut 1 base from V and 11 bases from J, with 8 bases between. Germline assignment: CDR1 LGHDT and CDR2 YNNKEL (reference sequence). The chain's CDR3 is CASSQVQGKLFF. Written as DNA, the CDR3 is TGTGCCAGCAGCCAAGTTCAGGGGAAACTGTTTTTT.